This T cell receptor (beta chain) was identified in a study of blood T cell repertoires in COVID-19. Study summary: Some COVID-19 samples were acute and others convalescent; all came from the United States, Italy and Spain.

Original processing methods: For nucleated cells, counts were estimated from reference gene primer amplification. The assay was immunoSEQ multiplex PCR, and TCRdb's table has in-frame clones only and misses some. D and trimming were read from the DNA, whereas the V and J calls and clone size are those reported in that table. The table lists 30,000 to 40,000 clones, 87% of them singletons. V was clipped by 4 bases and J by 3 bases, with 16 bases between them. Germline lookup yields CDR1 SGHRS and CDR2 YFSETQ. The CDR3 is 15 amino acids. The sequencing sample was made of peripheral blood. The sequence derives from a man between 45 and 60 years old with active or convalescent COVID-19. J is TRBJ2-5 and V is TRBV5-1; possibly TRBD1 for D (8 bases). The CDR3 DNA follows: TGCGCCAGCAGCCTAAGACAGGGGAGGGAAGAGACCCAGTACTTC. Encoded protein: CASSLRQGREETQYF.